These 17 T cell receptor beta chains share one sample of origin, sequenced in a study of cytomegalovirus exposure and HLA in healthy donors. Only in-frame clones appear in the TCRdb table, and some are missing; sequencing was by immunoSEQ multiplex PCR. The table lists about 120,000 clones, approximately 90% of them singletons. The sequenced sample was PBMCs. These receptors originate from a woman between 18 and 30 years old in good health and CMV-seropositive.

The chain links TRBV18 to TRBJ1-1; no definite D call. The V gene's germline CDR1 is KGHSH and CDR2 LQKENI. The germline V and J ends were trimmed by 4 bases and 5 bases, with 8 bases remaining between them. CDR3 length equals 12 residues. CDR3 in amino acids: CASSLTRTEAFF. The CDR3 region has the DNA TGTGCCAGCTCACTTACGAGGACTGAAGCTTTCTTT.

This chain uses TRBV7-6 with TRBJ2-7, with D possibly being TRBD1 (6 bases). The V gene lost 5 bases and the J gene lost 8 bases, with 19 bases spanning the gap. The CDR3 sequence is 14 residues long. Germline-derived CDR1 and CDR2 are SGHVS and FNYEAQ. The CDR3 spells CASSLSAGVEKQYF. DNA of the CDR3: TGTGCCAGCAGCCTCTCGGCAGGGGTTGAAAAGCAGTACTTC.

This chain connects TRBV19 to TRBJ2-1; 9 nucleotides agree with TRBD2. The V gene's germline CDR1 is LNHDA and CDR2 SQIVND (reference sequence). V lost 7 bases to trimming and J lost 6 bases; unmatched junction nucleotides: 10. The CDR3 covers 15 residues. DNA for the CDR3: TGTGCCAGTACTGCCGTAGCGGGAGTTTTCAATGAGCAGTTCTTC. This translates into CASTAVAGVFNEQFF.

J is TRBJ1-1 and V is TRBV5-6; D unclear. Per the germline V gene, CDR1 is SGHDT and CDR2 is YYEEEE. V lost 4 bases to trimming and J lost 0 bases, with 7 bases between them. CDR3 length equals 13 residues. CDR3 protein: CASSLIMNTEAFF. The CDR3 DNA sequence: TGTGCCAGCAGCCTAATTATGAACACTGAAGCTTTCTTT. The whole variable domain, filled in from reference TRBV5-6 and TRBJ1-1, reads DAGVTQSPTHLIKTRGQQVTLRCSPKSGHDTVSWYQQALGQGPQFIFQYYEEEERQRGNFPDRFSGHQFPNYSSELNVNALLLGDSALYLCASSLIMNTEAFFGQGTRLTVV.

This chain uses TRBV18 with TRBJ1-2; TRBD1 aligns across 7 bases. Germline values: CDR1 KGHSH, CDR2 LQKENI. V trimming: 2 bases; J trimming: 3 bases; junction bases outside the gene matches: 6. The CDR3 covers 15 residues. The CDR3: CASSPERTGDYGYTF. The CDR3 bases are TGTGCCAGCTCACCAGAAAGGACAGGAGACTATGGCTACACCTTC.

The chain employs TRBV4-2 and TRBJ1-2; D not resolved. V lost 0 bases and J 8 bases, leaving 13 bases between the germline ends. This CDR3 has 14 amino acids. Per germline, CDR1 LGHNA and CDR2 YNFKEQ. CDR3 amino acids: CASSQEEGVRGYTF. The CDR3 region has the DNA TGTGCCAGCAGCCAAGAGGAGGGTGTCAGAGGCTACACCTTC.

The CDR3 loop reads CASRGYGVGRETQYF. Here the CDR3 DNA reads TGTGCCAGCAGGGGTTACGGGGTCGGGCGAGAGACCCAGTACTTC. The chain joins TRBV6-1 to TRBJ2-5, with D perhaps TRBD2 (5 bases). Trimming removed 6 bases at V and 4 bases at J, with 18 bases between. CDR1 is MNHNS and CDR2 is SASEGT in the germline V gene. The CDR3 consists of 15 residues.

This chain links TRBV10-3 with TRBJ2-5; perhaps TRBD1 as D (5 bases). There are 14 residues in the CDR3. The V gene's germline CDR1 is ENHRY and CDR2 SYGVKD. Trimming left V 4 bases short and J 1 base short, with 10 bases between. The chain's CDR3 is CAISGRQLQETQYF. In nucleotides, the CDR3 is TGTGCCATCAGTGGCAGACAGCTCCAAGAGACCCAGTACTTC.

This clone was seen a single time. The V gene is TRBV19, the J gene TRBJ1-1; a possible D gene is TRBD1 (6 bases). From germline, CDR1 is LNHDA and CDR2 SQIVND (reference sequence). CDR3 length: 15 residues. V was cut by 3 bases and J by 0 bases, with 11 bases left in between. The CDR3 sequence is CASSMGHQMNTEAFF. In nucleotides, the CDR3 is TGTGCCAGTAGTATGGGACATCAAATGAACACTGAAGCTTTCTTT.

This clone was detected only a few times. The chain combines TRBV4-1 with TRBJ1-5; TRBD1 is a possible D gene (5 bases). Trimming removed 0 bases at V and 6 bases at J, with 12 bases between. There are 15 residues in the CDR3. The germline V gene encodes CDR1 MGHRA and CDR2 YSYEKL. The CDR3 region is CASSQDEHTGQPQHF. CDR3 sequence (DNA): TGCGCCAGCAGCCAAGATGAGCATACAGGTCAGCCCCAGCATTTT.

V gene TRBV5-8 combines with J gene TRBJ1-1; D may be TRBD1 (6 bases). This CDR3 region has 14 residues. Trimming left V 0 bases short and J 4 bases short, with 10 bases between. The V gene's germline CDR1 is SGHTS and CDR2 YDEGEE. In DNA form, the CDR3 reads TGTGCCAGCAGCTTGGAGGGGGACGGCACTGAAGCTTTCTTT. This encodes CASSLEGDGTEAFF.

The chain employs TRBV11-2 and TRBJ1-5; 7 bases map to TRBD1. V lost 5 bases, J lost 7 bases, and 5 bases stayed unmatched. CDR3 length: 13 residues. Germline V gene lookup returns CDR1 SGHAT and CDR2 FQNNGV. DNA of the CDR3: TGTGCCAGCAGCGAAGACAGGGTGCAGCCCCAGCATTTT. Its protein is CASSEDRVQPQHF.

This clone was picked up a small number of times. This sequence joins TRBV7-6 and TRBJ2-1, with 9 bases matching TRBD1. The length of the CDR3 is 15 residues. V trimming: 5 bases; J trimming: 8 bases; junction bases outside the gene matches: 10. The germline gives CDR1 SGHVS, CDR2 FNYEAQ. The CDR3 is CASSRAGTGSYEQFF. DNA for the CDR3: TGTGCCAGCAGCAGAGCCGGGACAGGGTCTTATGAGCAGTTCTTC.

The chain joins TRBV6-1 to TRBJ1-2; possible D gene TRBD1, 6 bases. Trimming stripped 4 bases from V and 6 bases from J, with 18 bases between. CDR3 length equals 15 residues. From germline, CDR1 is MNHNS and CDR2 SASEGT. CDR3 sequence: CASSARGRGADGYTF. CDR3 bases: TGTGCCAGCAGTGCCCGTGGTCGGGGGGCCGATGGCTACACCTTC.

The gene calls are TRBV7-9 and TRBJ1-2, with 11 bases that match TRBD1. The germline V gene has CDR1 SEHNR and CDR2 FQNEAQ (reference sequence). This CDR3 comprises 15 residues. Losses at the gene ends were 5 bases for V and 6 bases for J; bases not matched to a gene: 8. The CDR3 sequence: CASSDPDRGRNGYTF. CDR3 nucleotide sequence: TGTGCCAGCAGCGACCCGGACAGGGGGCGCAATGGCTACACCTTC.

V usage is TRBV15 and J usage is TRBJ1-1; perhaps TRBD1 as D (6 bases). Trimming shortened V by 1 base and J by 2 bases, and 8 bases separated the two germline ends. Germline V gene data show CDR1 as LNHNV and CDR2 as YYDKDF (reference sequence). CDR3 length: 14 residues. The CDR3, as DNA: TGTGCCACCAGCAGAGGGACAGATAACACTGAAGCTTTCTTT. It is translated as CATSRGTDNTEAFF.

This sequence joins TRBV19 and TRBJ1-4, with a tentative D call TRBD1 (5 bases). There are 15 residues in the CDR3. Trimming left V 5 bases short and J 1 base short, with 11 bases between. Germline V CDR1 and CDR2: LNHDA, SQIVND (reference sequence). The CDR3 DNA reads TGTGCCAGTAGTCCAGGGTTAGGAACTAATGAAAAACTGTTTTTT. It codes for CASSPGLGTNEKLFF.